This T cell receptor (beta chain) was sequenced during a study of cytomegalovirus exposure and HLA in healthy donors. General study points: Despite most TCR sequences being rare, some public TCRs occurred in many donors. By a later analysis, the bulk of CMV-associated TCR beta chains appeared HLA-restricted.

The study sampled nominally healthy donors, though unrecorded immune exposures were likely. For this clone: The antigen is unknown.

This CDR3 comprises 15 residues. V was clipped by 2 bases and J by 3 bases, with 12 bases between them. Looked up from germline, CDR1 is LGHNA and CDR2 is YSLEER. The PCR contained 60 Vbeta and 13 Jbeta primers. Repertoires were generated with immunoSEQ multiplex PCR, while TCRdb's copy carries only in-frame clones and drops some. The sample records some 130,000 clones, roughly 79% being singletons. The TCR was taken from a woman aged 40 to 55 in good health and CMV-seronegative. The chain carries TRBV4-3 and TRBJ2-3; perhaps TRBD1 as D (5 bases). Sequenced sample: PBMCs. CDR3: CASSQQAGPTDTQYF. The CDR3 bases are TGCGCCAGCAGCCAACAGGCAGGGCCAACAGATACGCAGTATTTT.